This T cell receptor (beta chain) comes out of a study of metastatic and nonmetastatic thyroid tumors. Looking at the study overall: Patients with malignant and benign thyroid disease provided blood and tumor or nodule tissue, whose repertoires were compared.

Treatment of any kind had been given to no patient before thyroid surgery. In the authors' workflow: Clinicopathological groups differed in CDR3, with these differences serving to build a distant-metastasis classifier for papillary thyroid cancer. From the PCR reads, TCRdb re-called clones with MiXCR. The V and J calls were not made by the authors but by TCRdb's processing. This sample has about 49,000 clones; approximately 22% occur once, and the top ten carry roughly 4%. Regarding this clone: Given the absence of the conserved phenylalanine or tryptophan at the CDR3 end, a read error is likely.

CDR3 length equals 12 residues. Germline V gene data show CDR1 as KGHDR and CDR2 as SFDVKD. V lost 6 bases to trimming and J lost 2 bases, with 7 bases between them. Sequencing input: blood. The sequence was collected from a female donor with papillary thyroid cancer or a benign thyroid nodule (not recorded which). Some clones in this sample may be carry-over from other donors' samples. The chain has TRBV24-1 and TRBJ2-7; D unclear. In DNA form, the CDR3 reads TGTGCCACCAGTACTGGGCCCTACGAGCAGTACTGC. Its protein product is CATSTGPYEQYC.